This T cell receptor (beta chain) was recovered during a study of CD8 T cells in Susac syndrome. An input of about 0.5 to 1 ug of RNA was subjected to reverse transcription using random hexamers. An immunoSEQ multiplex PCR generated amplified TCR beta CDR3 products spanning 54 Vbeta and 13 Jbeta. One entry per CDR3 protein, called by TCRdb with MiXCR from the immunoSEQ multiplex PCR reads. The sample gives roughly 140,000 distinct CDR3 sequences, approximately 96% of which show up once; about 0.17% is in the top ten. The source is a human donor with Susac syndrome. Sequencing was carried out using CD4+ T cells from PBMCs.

CDR3 residues: CASSEALPLLSGVTYEQYF. The CDR3 region has the DNA TGTGCCAGCAGTGAAGCTCTGCCTCTATTGAGCGGGGTGACCTACGAGCAGTACTTC. V gene TRBV2 combines with J gene TRBJ2-7; 7 bases align to TRBD2. V lost 0 bases to trimming and J lost 2 bases; unmatched junction nucleotides: 16. Looked up from germline, CDR1 is SNHLY and CDR2 is FYNNEI. The CDR3 length is 19 residues.